This TCR beta chain was sequenced for a study of regulatory and conventional T cells in RAG deficiency. The sorted conventional CD4+ T cells were CD25-low and CD127-high, with genomic DNA sequenced. Turning to this clone: Its antigen is not identified.

This table comes from immunoSEQ multiplex PCR, and its TCRdb copy is limited to in-frame clones, with some not included. The data contain about 30,000 clones, roughly 96% of them singletons. With 7 bases clipped from V and 10 bases from J, the junction kept 10 bases outside the gene matches. The CDR3 has 14 residues. CDR1 and CDR2 from the germline V gene are MDHEN and SYDVKM. General study points: Control T-cell subsets had markedly higher Shannon entropy and lower Simpson indices than RAG-deficient patients. Treg unique TCR beta sequences were about 110-fold fewer in Omenn syndrome and CID/AS patients than controls. Shorter CDR3s in all patient subsets; >75% Treg-Tconv overlap in Omenn.

The same sample was also studied in work on regulatory T cells. This second study notes: The PCR used 52 TRBV and 13 TRBJ primers. Skewed V and J usage and few unique V-J pairs marked patient repertoires, most in Tregs.

The sequence was obtained from a human donor in good health. The specimen sequenced was CD25- CD4+ T cells sorted from blood. The chain has TRBV28 and TRBJ1-1; 12 bases align to TRBD1. CDR3 nucleotide sequence: TGTGCCAGCACTTCGGGGACAGGGGGCATCGGAGCTTTCTTT. Translated: CASTSGTGGIGAFF. Supplemented by reference TRBV28 and TRBJ1-1, the full variable domain reads DVKVTQSSRYLVKRTGEKVFLECVQDMDHENMFWYRQDPGLGLRLIYFSYDVKMKEKGDIPEGYSVSREKKERFSLILESASTNQTSMYLCASTSGTGGIGAFFGQGTRLTVV.